A selection of T cell receptor beta chains follows, all from one sample in a study of blood T cell repertoires in COVID-19. The protocol was immunoSEQ multiplex PCR, while the TCRdb copy is restricted to in-frame clones and leaves out a portion. This table has around 200,000 clones, roughly 80% appearing once. Sequenced material: peripheral blood. These receptors were obtained from a man aged 50 to 59 who had recovered from COVID-19. CDR3s leave out the opening cysteine and the closing phenylalanine or tryptophan. D genes are given only for firm matches.

V,D,J,length,CDR3
TRBV7-3,TRBD1,TRBJ1-1,11,ASSWTGGEEAF
TRBV28,.,TRBJ1-6,12,ASSNRVGNSPLH
TRBV2,TRBD1,TRBJ1-2,13,ASSPDRDSYYGYT
TRBV10-3,.,TRBJ1-2,11,AISEARGDGYT
TRBV29-1,.,TRBJ2-3,11,SALSSSTDTQY
TRBV4-1,.,TRBJ2-7,14,ASSQGTGTRSYEQY
TRBV11-2,.,TRBJ2-5,11,ASSLQTQETQY
TRBV10-3,.,TRBJ1-2,14,AISETGAGTNYGYT
TRBV7-9,.,TRBJ2-1,13,ASSPTGSAENEQF
TRBV7-2,.,TRBJ1-5,11,ASSPGTNQPQH
TRBV7-3,TRBD2,TRBJ2-1,14,ASSPSIAGGSNEQF
TRBV7-2,TRBD2,TRBJ2-2,14,ASSLVGGSATGELF
TRBV6-2/TRBV6-3,.,TRBJ1-2,14,ASSARGLGPNYGYT
TRBV18,TRBD2,TRBJ2-1,14,ASSPPGTSGANEQF
TRBV3-1/TRBV3-2,TRBD2,TRBJ2-3,11,ASRGGYTDTQY
TRBV9,TRBD2,TRBJ2-3,17,ASSVATGTSGRNTDTQY
TRBV5-1,.,TRBJ2-5,12,ASSLGSGSETQY
TRBV30,.,TRBJ1-5,11,AWSVGWQEPQH
TRBV6-5,.,TRBJ1-3,11,ASYRSSGNTIY
TRBV5-1,.,TRBJ2-1,13,ASSLGAGGYNEQF
TRBV11-3,TRBD2,TRBJ2-1,12,ASSLEWEGNEQF
TRBV30,TRBD2,TRBJ2-3,12,AWRGLASTDTQY
TRBV19,.,TRBJ1-5,11,ASKSTGNQPQH
TRBV3-1/TRBV3-2,.,TRBJ1-2,11,ASSQEGRGGYT
TRBV5-1,.,TRBJ2-7,13,ASSFTGRRAYEQY
TRBV5-3,TRBD1,TRBJ1-6,20,ARSPRTPGTGGDPKDNSPLH
TRBV11-1,.,TRBJ2-6,14,ASSGQVIAGANVLT
TRBV30,.,TRBJ2-3,10,AVTVATDTQY
TRBV19,TRBD1,TRBJ1-6,13,ASSMGTGGVSPLH
TRBV19,TRBD1,TRBJ2-2,13,ASSMRGGVIRELF
TRBV5-8,TRBD2,TRBJ2-1,14,ASSGVGLAKNNEQF
TRBV11-2,.,TRBJ2-1,12,ASSFASSGRERF
TRBV5-1,TRBD1,TRBJ1-4,15,ASSGTNEGTGDEKLF
TRBV2,.,TRBJ2-3,15,ASSARLDLVGTDTQY
TRBV18,.,TRBJ2-7,13,ASSPGTQSSYEQY
TRBV4-2,TRBD1,TRBJ1-1,14,ASSHRQGASNTEAF